A single sample is the source of the 22 T cell receptor beta chains below, sequenced in a study of blood T cell repertoires in COVID-19. Using immunoSEQ multiplex PCR, the repertoire was profiled, and TCRdb retains in-frame clones only, with some absent. The sample lists 240,000 or so clones; about four fifths were seen once. Source material: peripheral blood. The receptors shown here come from a man aged 25-45 years who had recovered from COVID-19.

The chain employs TRBV2 and TRBJ1-6; 8 bases line up with TRBD1. V trimming: 6 bases; J trimming: 10 bases; junction bases outside the gene matches: 14. Germline values: CDR1 SNHLY, CDR2 FYNNEI. The CDR3 contains 16 residues. The CDR3 here is CASRTAGTGGGSPLHF. CDR3 DNA: TGTGCCAGCAGGACCGCGGGGACAGGAGGCGGATCACCCCTCCACTTT.

The chain employs TRBV5-1 and TRBJ1-3; TRBD1 agrees at 7 bases. V was clipped by 2 bases and J by 0 bases; unmatched bases: 8. This CDR3 has 17 amino acids. Germline values: CDR1 SGHRS, CDR2 YFSETQ. Here the CDR3 reads CASSFSTGPSSGNTIYF. The DNA of the CDR3 is TGCGCCAGCAGCTTTTCGACAGGGCCGAGCTCTGGAAACACCATATATTTT.

The gene calls are TRBV5-4 and TRBJ2-3; 8 nucleotides align to TRBD2. This CDR3 comprises 16 residues. The germline V gene has CDR1 SGHNT and CDR2 YYREEE (reference sequence). The trim removed 2 bases at V and 2 bases at J, leaving 7 bases unmatched. CDR3 DNA: TGTGCCAGCAGCTTTACGGGGGGGCCTATCACAGATACGCAGTATTTT. Amino acids: CASSFTGGPITDTQYF.

The chain employs TRBV7-2 and TRBJ2-1; the D gene is possibly TRBD2 (7 bases). Trimming took off 1 base at V and 10 bases at J, with 17 bases between the two ends. The CDR3 totals 15 residues. In germline, CDR1 is SGHTA, CDR2 FQGNSA. In DNA form, the CDR3 reads TGTGCCAGCAGCTTAGGAGGGGGGGTCGTATGGGAGCAGTTCTTC. Its protein is CASSLGGGVVWEQFF.

The gene calls are TRBV20-1 and TRBJ2-1; tentatively, D is TRBD2 (5 bases). V lost 3 bases, J lost 13 bases, and 16 bases lay in between. The CDR3 is 12 residues long. Germline V gene lookup returns CDR1 DFQATT and CDR2 SNEGSKA (reference sequence). The CDR3 is CSASRPGMVQFF. The DNA for the CDR3 is TGCAGTGCTAGTCGCCCGGGGATGGTTCAGTTCTTC.

The chain carries TRBV27 and TRBJ1-4; TRBD1 might be the D (5 bases). V dropped 5 bases and J dropped 7 bases, with 17 bases sitting between them. Germline values: CDR1 MNHEY, CDR2 SMNVEV (reference sequence). The CDR3 sequence is 15 residues long. CDR3 bases: TGTGCCAGCAGTGTGGGGCCGGAAGGACGTGAAAAACTGTTTTTT. It codes for CASSVGPEGREKLFF.

The V call is TRBV6-4, the J call TRBJ2-1, with TRBD2 matching 8 bases. The V and J ends lost 2 bases and 8 bases, in that order; junction bases with no gene match: 8. Germline V gene data show CDR1 as MRHNA and CDR2 as SNTAGT. The CDR3 runs 15 residues. CDR3 residues: CASSDVSGGPHEQFF. The CDR3 DNA is TGTGCCAGCAGTGACGTGTCGGGGGGGCCTCATGAGCAGTTCTTC.

V gene TRBV5-4 combines with J gene TRBJ1-6; tentatively, D is TRBD1 (5 bases). This CDR3 spans 16 amino acids. Germline V gene data show CDR1 as SGHNT and CDR2 as YYREEE (reference sequence). Deletions cut 4 bases from V and 0 bases from J, with 11 bases between. In DNA form, the CDR3 reads TGTGCCAGCAGCGGACAACAGAGCTCCTATAATTCACCCCTCCACTTT. Amino acid sequence: CASSGQQSSYNSPLHF.

The chain combines TRBV28 with TRBJ2-2, with a tentative D call TRBD2 (6 bases). The CDR3 length is 16 residues. Germline V gene lookup returns CDR1 MDHEN and CDR2 SYDVKM. The V and J ends lost 3 bases and 5 bases respectively, with 16 bases between them. The CDR3 region is CASSFMLGSGTGELFF. CDR3 DNA: TGTGCCAGCAGTTTCATGTTGGGGAGCGGGACCGGGGAGCTGTTTTTT.

This chain joins TRBV10-3 and TRBJ2-3; TRBD2 matches at 7 bases. From germline, CDR1 is ENHRY and CDR2 SYGVKD. The CDR3 totals 15 residues. V lost 3 bases, J lost 3 bases, and 6 bases stayed unmatched. CDR3 nucleotide sequence: TGTGCCATCAGTGAACCAGCGGGGCGGACAGATACGCAGTATTTT. This codes for CAISEPAGRTDTQYF.

The V and J genes are TRBV11-1 and TRBJ1-1; D gene uncertain. The CDR3 has 14 amino acids. Trimming pared 2 bases from V and 4 bases from J, leaving 11 bases between. Germline CDR1 SGHAT, CDR2 FQDESV (reference sequence). CDR3 nucleotides: TGTGCCAGCAGCTTAACCCAGACATCCACTGAAGCTTTCTTT. Its translation: CASSLTQTSTEAFF.

This clone was picked up one time. The V and J genes are TRBV6-5 and TRBJ2-6; TRBD1 is a possible D gene (5 bases). Trimming cost V 0 bases and J 2 bases, with 8 bases left between them. The CDR3 has 16 amino acids. CDR1 and CDR2 from the germline V gene are MNHEY and SVGAGI. CDR3 loop: CASSYSKGAGANVLTF. CDR3 DNA sequence: TGTGCCAGCAGTTACTCGAAAGGGGCTGGGGCCAACGTCCTGACTTTC.

The CDR3 nucleotides are TGTGCCAGCAGCCAGAAAAAACCGGACAGGGGGCGCTCGGAGACCCAGTACTTC. Its protein is CASSQKKPDRGRSETQYF. The chain links TRBV7-8 to TRBJ2-5, with TRBD1 matching over 11 bases. V shed 5 bases and J 5 bases; nucleotides not matched to a gene: 16. Per the germline V gene, CDR1 is SGHVS and CDR2 is FQNEAQ. This CDR3 comprises 18 residues.

This clone was detected a few times. The chain has TRBV6-6 and TRBJ2-2; unclear D gene. The V and J ends lost 7 bases and 1 base respectively, with 7 bases between them. The CDR3 extends over 13 amino acids. Germline loops: CDR1 MNHNY, CDR2 SVGAGI (reference sequence). CDR3 loop: CASKRQNTGELFF. The CDR3 bases are TGTGCCAGCAAGCGCCAGAACACCGGGGAGCTGTTTTTT.

This clone has a handful of counts. The genes are TRBV4-1 and TRBJ2-3; 9 bases map to TRBD2. Germline V CDR1 and CDR2: MGHRA, YSYEKL. V was clipped by 6 bases and J by 0 bases; unmatched bases: 7. The CDR3 contains 16 residues. Here the CDR3 DNA reads TGCGCCAGCAGACTGACTAGCGGAACTAGCACAGATACGCAGTATTTT. It codes for CASRLTSGTSTDTQYF.

This clone showed up just a few times. The V call is TRBV3-1 (or the pseudogene TRBV3-2), the J call TRBJ2-1, with D tentatively TRBD2 (5 bases). V gave up 2 bases and J gave up 6 bases, with 17 bases separating them. Germline V gene sequence: CDR1 LGHDT, CDR2 YNNKEL (reference sequence). CDR3 length equals 16 residues. The CDR3 coding sequence is TGTGCCAGCAGCCAACGGCGCGGGCTAGGCATCAATGAGCAGTTCTTC. It encodes CASSQRRGLGINEQFF.

This chain uses TRBV5-1 with TRBJ2-5; a possible D gene is TRBD2 (6 bases). V lost 2 bases and J 5 bases, leaving 16 bases between the germline ends. Germline CDR1 reads SGHRS; CDR2 reads YFSETQ. The CDR3 has 15 amino acids. CDR3 protein: CASSFAGSSEETQYF. DNA of the CDR3: TGCGCCAGCAGCTTCGCGGGGTCATCTGAGGAGACCCAGTACTTC.

The V and J genes are TRBV16 and TRBJ1-5; D perhaps matches TRBD1 (5 bases). Germline V CDR1 and CDR2: KGHSY, FQNENV. The ends were cut back, 8 bases at V and 4 bases at J, with 15 bases in the middle. There are 14 residues in the CDR3. DNA of the CDR3: TGTGCCAGCGCGGGGGGGTTAGAGAATCAGCCCCAGCATTTT. This sequence encodes CASAGGLENQPQHF. The full variable domain, with the rest looked up from reference TRBV16 and TRBJ1-5, is GEEVAQTPKHLVRGEGQKAKLYCAPIKGHSYVFWYQQVLKNEFKFLISFQNENVFDETGMPKERFSAKCLPNSPCSLEIQATKLEDSAVYFCASAGGLENQPQHFGDGTRLSIL.

V is TRBV11-2 and J is TRBJ2-1, with unresolved D. The ends were cut back, 1 base at V and 10 bases at J, with 8 bases in the middle. This CDR3 spans 12 amino acids. From germline, CDR1 is SGHAT and CDR2 FQNNGV. The CDR3: CASSLGAREQFF. CDR3 sequence (DNA): TGTGCCAGCAGCTTAGGGGCCAGGGAGCAGTTCTTC.

This clone has more than one count but fewer than ten. The chain combines TRBV4-2 with TRBJ1-6; a weak D match, TRBD1 (5 bases). With 0 bases removed from V and 4 bases from J, the gap between germline ends came to 10 bases. Germline V gene lookup returns CDR1 LGHNA and CDR2 YNFKEQ. This CDR3 spans 16 amino acids. This chain's CDR3 is CASSQEGAGYNSPLHF. DNA of the CDR3: TGTGCCAGCAGCCAAGAAGGGGCCGGTTATAATTCACCCCTCCACTTT.

CDR3 sequence (DNA): TGTGCCAGCAGCTCAAAGGGACTAAGCCAAGAGACCCAGTACTTC. It specifies CASSSKGLSQETQYF. This chain uses TRBV7-3 with TRBJ2-5, with 7 bases that match TRBD2. This CDR3 is 15 amino acids long. Germline CDR1 is SGHTA and CDR2 is FQGTGA. The trim removed 4 bases at V and 1 base at J, leaving 6 bases unmatched.

V usage is TRBV5-1 and J usage is TRBJ2-7; the D is unclear. The V gene's germline CDR1 is SGHRS and CDR2 YFSETQ. This CDR3 region has 14 residues. With 0 bases removed from V and 3 bases from J, the gap between germline ends came to 10 bases. The CDR3 is CASSLVAQDYEQYF. CDR3 DNA sequence: TGCGCCAGCAGCTTGGTTGCCCAGGACTACGAGCAGTACTTC.